This TCR beta chain was recorded in a study of vaccination and CD4 T cells after COVID-19. Germline CDR1 SGHTA, CDR2 FQGNSA. The V gene lost 4 bases and the J gene lost 0 bases, with 9 bases spanning the gap. The CDR3 totals 14 residues. A note on this clonotype: The antigen is unknown.

Time point of the sample: late sampling 161 to 241 days after vaccination in a few convalescent patients. Noted treatment: approximately 9-day PBMC culture with coronavirus spike peptide pools or control peptides (ViraFEST assay). Sequence data for DNA of cultured CD4+ T cells were generated by the Oncomine TCR Beta short-read assay. TCRdb fed the PCR reads into MiXCR, producing one record per CDR3 protein. Of approximately 20,000 distinct CDR3 sequences listed, 46% are singletons. The sequence derives from a human donor who had recovered from COVID-19. The genes are TRBV7-2 and TRBJ1-1, with D unresolved. The sequencing used CD4+ T cells from blood, cultured in vitro, collected about 7 months after SARS-CoV-2 vaccination. The CDR3 bases are TGTGCCAGCAGCTCCTGGGGAATGAACACTGAAGCTTTCTTT. It encodes CASSSWGMNTEAFF.